A single T cell receptor beta chain is shown here with its context. What it recognizes is unknown. The protocol was immunoSEQ multiplex PCR, while the TCRdb copy is restricted to in-frame clones and leaves out a portion. Of 25,000 to 35,000 clones listed, roughly 77% are singletons. The CDR3 is 11 amino acids. Germline V CDR1 and CDR2: SGHDT, YYEEEE. Trimming shortened V by 4 bases and J by 5 bases, and 5 bases separated the two germline ends. This sample stems from a study of early stage breast cancer tumors. Study results and limitations: Comparing each tissue with blood distinguished tumor from normal in most of the 16 patients. Tumors had roughly 2.4-fold higher T cell density and higher clonality than adjacent normal breast tissue.

The chain joins TRBV5-6 to TRBJ2-3; D gene ambiguous. The origin of this receptor is a person aged 40 to 50 with breast cancer. The material sequenced was blood. The CDR3 DNA sequence: TGTGCCAGCAGCCTTGGAGATACGCAGTATTTT. Translated: CASSLGDTQYF.